Here is one TCR beta chain with its context. Its cognate antigen is unknown. Each of the donors had around 10 milliliters of peripheral blood drawn into EDTA-treated Vacutainer tubes. V lost 4 bases, J lost 4 bases, and 9 bases stayed unmatched. From germline, CDR1 is SGHRS and CDR2 YFSETQ. CDR3 size: 15 residues. The record originates from a study of blood T cells in healthy people across ages. General study findings and limits: It was not possible, with unsorted PBMCs, to conclusively compare naive and antigen-experienced cells.

The second PCR ran 7 to 11 cycles with a sample-barcoded 5' primer and J-beta primers. TCRdb redid the calling of the 5' RACE reads with MiXCR, one entry per CDR3 protein. There are approximately 780,000 distinct CDR3 sequences in the sample; around 25% occur only once, and around 2.9% lies in the top ten. These sequences were also reported in another study, on T cells of mothers and their children. As reported in that work: In each mother, TCR beta CDR3 reads exceeded 10 million; in each child, they numbered approximately 3 million.

Sequencing input: blood. This receptor was identified in a boy aged 5-17 years in good health. J is TRBJ1-1 and V is TRBV5-1, with 8 bases fitting TRBD1. CDR3 in DNA: TGCGCCAGCAGCCCGGGGACAGGACTAACCACTGAAGCTTTCTTT. It specifies CASSPGTGLTTEAFF. The full variable domain, its missing parts supplied by reference TRBV5-1 and TRBJ1-1, is KAGVTQTPRYLIKTRGQQVTLSCSPISGHRSVSWYQQTPGQGLQFLFEYFSETQRNKGNFPGRFSGRQFSNSRSEMNVSTLELGDSALYLCASSPGTGLTTEAFFGQGTRLTVV.